This T cell receptor beta chain was documented in a study of blood T cells in healthy people across ages. Across the study: T cells yielded about one barcoded beta molecule per two cells through template switching. Study-level findings and limits: The study could not conclusively compare naive and antigen-experienced cells, given its unsorted PBMCs.

A J-beta primer mix and a sample-barcoded 5' primer were used in a second PCR of about 7 to 11 cycles. TCRdb ran MiXCR on the 5' RACE reads and lists one entry per CDR3 protein. The sample yields fewer than 900,000 distinct CDR3 sequences, roughly two fifths seen once. Germline values: CDR1 MNHNY, CDR2 SVGAGI (reference sequence). This CDR3 contains 14 residues. Of note for this clonotype: The antigen remains unidentified. One junction end disagrees with the germline gene, perhaps due to a read error.

The chain couples TRBV6-6 to TRBJ2-5; perhaps TRBD1 as D (6 bases). The specimen sequenced was blood. The origin of this receptor is a woman aged 55 to 70 in good health. The CDR3 DNA is TGTGCCAGCAGTTCCAGGACAGCCCAAGAGGCCCAGTACTTC. It specifies CASSSRTAQEAQYF.